This T cell receptor beta chain was sequenced in a study of T cells in Graves' hyperthyroidism and ophthalmopathy. Overall study: Blood from the periphery was taken at initial diagnosis, before any treatment.

This clonotype was counted ten times or more. Those patients with uncontrolled infection, other autoimmune disease, pregnancy or lactation were excluded. The germline V gene encodes CDR1 SEHNR and CDR2 FQNEAQ (reference sequence). Germline trimming cut 5 bases from V and 3 bases from J; bases unmatched to any gene: 14. The CDR3 contains 17 residues. Amplification yielded TCR beta CDR3 regions, with RNA transcripts as the source. HTBI primers were used for first-round RT-PCR of the TCR CDR3. TCRdb recomputed calls from the multiplex PCR reads with MiXCR, one row per CDR3 protein. The repertoire holds 500,000 or so distinct CDR3 sequences, with about 16% as singletons.

This chain joins TRBV7-9 and TRBJ2-5; 8 bases align to TRBD1. This clonotype originated in a woman in her twenties or thirties with Graves' ophthalmopathy. Sequencing input: blood. This CDR3 is CASSPTTGGAEKETQYF. CDR3 in DNA: TGTGCCAGCAGCCCTACCACAGGGGGTGCGGAGAAAGAGACCCAGTACTTC.